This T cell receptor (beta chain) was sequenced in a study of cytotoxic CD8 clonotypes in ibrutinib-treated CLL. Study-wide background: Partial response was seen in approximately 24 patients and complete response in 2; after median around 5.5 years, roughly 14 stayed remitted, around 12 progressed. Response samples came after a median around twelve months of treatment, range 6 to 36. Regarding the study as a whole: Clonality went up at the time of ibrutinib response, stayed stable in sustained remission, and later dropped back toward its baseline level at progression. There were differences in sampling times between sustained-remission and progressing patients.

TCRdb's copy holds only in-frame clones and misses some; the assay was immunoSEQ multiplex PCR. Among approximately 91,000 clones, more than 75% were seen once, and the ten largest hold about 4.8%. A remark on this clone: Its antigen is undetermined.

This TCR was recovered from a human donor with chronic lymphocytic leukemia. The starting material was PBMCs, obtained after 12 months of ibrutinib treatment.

The CDR3 DNA reads as TGTGCCAGCAGCTTTGGGGGCTACTACGAGCAGTACTTC. This gives the protein CASSFGGYYEQYF. This sequence joins TRBV7-6 and TRBJ2-7; possible D gene TRBD1, 6 bases. Germline CDR1 reads SGHVS; CDR2 reads FNYEAQ. There are 13 residues in the CDR3. Trimming removed 3 bases from V and 3 bases from J, with 9 bases in between.